The 22 T cell receptor beta chains listed next were all sequenced from one sample in a study of blood T cells in healthy people across ages. The use of a sample-barcoded 5' primer and a J-beta primer mix characterized a second PCR of roughly 7 to 11 cycles. Using its own MiXCR run on the 5' RACE reads, TCRdb lists one record per CDR3 protein. The sample lists fewer than 2,000,000 distinct CDR3 sequences, 30% to 35% occurring once. The source material was blood. All receptors come from a woman in her thirties in good health.

CDR3 DNA: TGTGCCAGCAGCGTAGAGGTCGCGGGTTACGAGCAGTACTTC. Its protein is CASSVEVAGYEQYF. The genes are TRBV9 and TRBJ2-7; TRBD2 is a possible D gene (5 bases). Germline values: CDR1 SGDLS, CDR2 YYNGEE. The CDR3 runs 14 residues. Trimming left V 0 bases short and J 4 bases short, with 11 bases between.

The chain joins TRBV20-1 to TRBJ2-5, with D maybe TRBD2 (6 bases). The CDR3 consists of 14 residues. Trimming shortened V by 3 bases and J by 4 bases, and 15 bases separated the two germline ends. Germline V gene sequence: CDR1 DFQATT, CDR2 SNEGSKA (reference sequence). The CDR3 protein is CSARDALGGETQYF. In nucleotides, the CDR3 is TGCAGTGCTAGGGATGCCCTGGGAGGAGAGACCCAGTACTTC.

This clonotype has just one count. Since a much larger clone is just one base distant, this may be a read error. This chain connects TRBV12-3 or TRBV12-4 to TRBJ2-5; 7 nucleotides match TRBD2. The length of the CDR3 is 15 residues. J lost 5 bases, V lost 5 bases, and 11 bases had no gene match. The CDR3 loop reads CASSGRAGTKETQYF. As DNA, the CDR3 is TGTGCCAGCAGTGGACGAGCGGGGACCAAGGAGACCCAGTACTTC.

The chain has TRBV7-2 and TRBJ1-5; D unresolved. Trimming removed 1 base at V and 7 bases at J, with 17 bases between. This CDR3 has 16 residues. Germline V gives CDR1 SGHTA, CDR2 FQGNSA. The CDR3 is CASSLEVQGYHQPQHF. DNA for the CDR3: TGTGCCAGCAGCTTAGAGGTACAAGGTTACCACCAGCCCCAGCATTTT.

This clonotype appeared a few times. The rearrangement links TRBV4-1 to TRBJ2-7, with D uncertain. CDR3 size: 14 residues. V shed 0 bases and J shed 3 bases, with 9 bases lying between them. Germline V lookup: CDR1 MGHRA, CDR2 YSYEKL. CDR3 bases: TGCGCCAGCAGCCAAGATCACAGTAGCTACGAGCAGTACTTC. It yields the protein CASSQDHSSYEQYF.

The sample holds a few counts of this clonotype. The J gene is TRBJ2-1, the V gene TRBV5-4; 11 nucleotides agree with TRBD2. This CDR3 comprises 16 residues. Germline trimming cut 3 bases from V and 10 bases from J; bases unmatched to any gene: 12. Germline V gene sequence: CDR1 SGHNT, CDR2 YYREEE (reference sequence). The CDR3 DNA follows: TGTGCCAGCAGCTCGCGGCTAGCGGGGGGAGGGGGAGAGCAGTTCTTC. Protein product: CASSSRLAGGGGEQFF.

This clonotype was seen just once. The V call is TRBV29-1, the J call TRBJ1-5; TRBD1 matches 7 bases. J lost 5 bases, V lost 7 bases, and 11 bases had no gene match. Per the germline V gene, CDR1 is SQVTM and CDR2 is ANQGSEA. CDR3 length: 14 residues. Here the CDR3 DNA reads TGCAGCGCTGTCCGCCTCGGACAGGATCAGCCCCAGCATTTT. Its protein is CSAVRLGQDQPQHF. Variable domain in full (rest from reference TRBV29-1 and TRBJ1-5): SAVISQKPSRDICQRGTSLTIQCQVDSQVTMMFWYRQQPGQSLTLIATANQGSEATYESGFVIDKFPISRPNLTFSTLTVSNMSPEDSSIYLCSAVRLGQDQPQHFGDGTRLSIL.

This clonotype has more than one count but fewer than ten. The chain carries TRBV5-1 and TRBJ2-3; no definite D call. CDR1 is SGHRS and CDR2 is YFSETQ in the germline V gene. The CDR3 consists of 15 residues. Trimming removed 0 bases from V and 0 bases from J, with 8 bases in between. The CDR3 DNA sequence: TGCGCCAGCAGCTTGGCAGATATTAGCACAGATACGCAGTATTTT. Its protein product is CASSLADISTDTQYF.

The chain has TRBV27 and TRBJ2-3; D gene unclear. The CDR3 contains 15 residues. The V gene lost 4 bases and the J gene lost 0 bases, with 11 bases spanning the gap. Germline V CDR1 and CDR2: MNHEY, SMNVEV (reference sequence). In nucleotides, the CDR3 is TGTGCCAGCAGTTCCCCAGTAATAAGCACAGATACGCAGTATTTT. Translated: CASSSPVISTDTQYF.

This clonotype was recorded at least ten times. V usage is TRBV28 and J usage is TRBJ2-7, with D perhaps matching TRBD2 (6 bases). The CDR3 spans 13 residues. Between the trimmed V and J ends, which lost 6 bases and 1 base, there was a span of 10 bases. Looked up from germline, CDR1 is MDHEN and CDR2 is SYDVKM. The CDR3 here is CASRDYTSYEQYF. Written as DNA, the CDR3 is TGTGCCAGCAGGGACTATACATCCTACGAGCAGTACTTC. Based on the CDR3 plus reference TRBV28 and TRBJ2-7, the full variable domain is DVKVTQSSRYLVKRTGEKVFLECVQDMDHENMFWYRQDPGLGLRLIYFSYDVKMKEKGDIPEGYSVSREKKERFSLILESASTNQTSMYLCASRDYTSYEQYFGPGTRLTVT.

The gene calls are TRBV29-1 and TRBJ2-3, with 7 bases identical to TRBD2. Germline V gene sequence: CDR1 SQVTM, CDR2 ANQGSEA. This CDR3 comprises 17 residues. With 7 bases clipped from V and 0 bases from J, the junction kept 16 bases outside the gene matches. The CDR3 DNA is TGCAGCGCCACCGTGATGGCTAGCGGACCTAGCACAGATACGCAGTATTTT. Its translation: CSATVMASGPSTDTQYF.

A remark on this clonotype: This may arise from a read error, as a much more abundant clone is one base away. This chain joins TRBV20-1 and TRBJ1-4; 11 bases are a match to TRBD1. The CDR3 length is 15 residues. CDR1 and CDR2 from the germline V gene are DFQATT and SNEGSKA (reference sequence). This CDR3 reads CSADSRTGGSEKRFF. As DNA, the CDR3 is TGCAGTGCCGACTCCCGGACAGGGGGCAGTGAAAAACGGTTTTTT.

V usage is TRBV30 and J usage is TRBJ2-5; D remains unclear. With 2 bases removed from V and 5 bases from J, the gap between germline ends came to 6 bases. This CDR3 is built from 11 residues. CDR1 GTSNPN and CDR2 SVGIG come from the germline V gene (reference sequence). CDR3 in amino acids: CAWSSGETQYF. The CDR3 bases are TGTGCCTGGAGTTCTGGTGAGACCCAGTACTTC.

The chain links TRBV10-3 to TRBJ2-3; 7 nucleotides align to TRBD1. The junction had 10 bases not matched to a gene; V was cut back by 6 bases and J by 4 bases. From germline, CDR1 is ENHRY and CDR2 SYGVKD. This CDR3 has 15 amino acids. DNA of the CDR3: TGTGCCATCAGGTTAGGGACAGTAGAGGCAGATACGCAGTATTTT. Its translation is CAIRLGTVEADTQYF.

For this clonotype: One end of the junction is discordant with germline, which a read error may explain. The chain joins TRBV7-9 to TRBJ1-4; 8 bases fit TRBD1. CDR3 length: 16 residues. From germline, CDR1 is SEHNR and CDR2 FQNEAQ (reference sequence). The CDR3 protein is CAGSLGAGGAEGKLFF. DNA of the CDR3: TGTGCCGGCAGCTTAGGGGCAGGGGGCGCGGAGGGAAAACTGTTTTTT.

This clonotype was detected only a few times. The chain recombines TRBV18 with TRBJ1-2; 7 bases map to TRBD1. The CDR3 runs to 18 residues. V shed 4 bases, J shed 2 bases, and the junction held 16 bases outside the gene matches. Germline values: CDR1 KGHSH, CDR2 LQKENI. The CDR3 coding sequence is TGTGCCAGCTCACGACCCGGACAGGCCAACAAACTCAACTATGGCTACACCTTC. Translated, it gives CASSRPGQANKLNYGYTF.

With regard to this clonotype: A junction boundary mismatches the germline segment, possibly from a read error. The rearrangement joins TRBV20-1 to TRBJ1-1; D may be TRBD1 (5 bases). The CDR3 contains 13 residues. CDR1 is DFQATT and CDR2 is SNEGSKA in the germline V gene (reference sequence). CDR3 nucleotide sequence: TGCGGTGCTTGGGACGGAGAGAACACTGAAGCTTTCTTT. It yields the protein CGAWDGENTEAFF.

This chain joins TRBV6-2 or TRBV6-3 and TRBJ2-7, with 11 bases matching TRBD2. V lost 6 bases, J lost 6 bases, and 16 bases stayed unmatched. CDR1 and CDR2 (germline): MNHEY, SVGEGT. The CDR3 covers 17 residues. The CDR3: CASRHRLLAGVGREQYF. The DNA for the CDR3 is TGTGCCAGCAGGCATCGATTACTAGCGGGGGTTGGTCGCGAGCAGTACTTC.

The chain recombines TRBV29-1 with TRBJ2-7, with D tentatively TRBD2 (6 bases). The J call may be mistaken, given a closer DNA end match to TRBJ2-5. From germline, CDR1 is SQVTM and CDR2 ANQGSEA. This CDR3 has 14 amino acids. The CDR3 sequence is CSVEGREKIETQYF. Here the CDR3 DNA reads TGCAGCGTTGAAGGGCGGGAAAAAATAGAGACCCAGTACTTC.

The V call is TRBV2, the J call TRBJ2-1; a weak D match, TRBD1 (5 bases). The V end was cut by 4 bases, the J end by 6 bases, with 7 bases between. Per germline, CDR1 SNHLY and CDR2 FYNNEI. The CDR3 is 12 residues long. The CDR3 sequence: CASSVTVNEQFF. The CDR3 DNA follows: TGTGCCAGCAGTGTGACAGTCAATGAGCAGTTCTTC.

This clonotype was found a few times. The CDR3 reads CASSWRSSYNEQFF. CDR3 sequence (DNA): TGCGCCAGCAGCTGGCGGAGCTCCTACAATGAGCAGTTCTTC. This chain links TRBV4-1 with TRBJ2-1; no clear D gene. This CDR3 has 14 residues. CDR1 and CDR2 (germline): MGHRA, YSYEKL. V gave up 5 bases and J gave up 0 bases, with 8 bases separating them.

This clonotype came up a few times. The chain links TRBV12-5 to TRBJ2-6; D is perhaps TRBD1 (6 bases). The CDR3 loop spans 16 amino acids. The germline V and J ends were trimmed by 7 bases and 0 bases, with 13 bases remaining between them. Germline CDR1 and CDR2: LGHNT and FRNRAP. The CDR3 nucleotides read TGTGCTAGTGCCGGGACAACATCCTCTGGGGCCAACGTCCTGACTTTC. Translation: CASAGTTSSGANVLTF. Variable domain in full (rest from reference TRBV12-5 and TRBJ2-6): DARVTQTPRHKVTEMGQEVTMRCQPILGHNTVFWYRQTMMQGLELLAYFRNRAPLDDSGMPKDRFSAEMPDATLATLKIQPSEPRDSAVYFCASAGTTSSGANVLTFGAGSRLTVL.